Listed here are 29 T cell receptor beta chains from one sample, sequenced in a study of blood T cell repertoires in COVID-19. TCRdb's table, derived via immunoSEQ multiplex PCR, lists solely in-frame clones and lacks some. The repertoire holds about 44,000 clones, with 88% as singletons. Input material: peripheral blood. The receptors shown here come from a woman between 40 and 50 years old with acute or convalescent COVID-19.

This sequence joins TRBV28 and TRBJ1-4; D is uncertain. This CDR3 is 15 amino acids long. Germline CDR1 is MDHEN and CDR2 is SYDVKM. V was trimmed by 5 bases and J by 2 bases, leaving 12 bases between them. The CDR3 sequence: CASSEPQKTNEKLFF. CDR3 bases: TGTGCCAGCAGTGAGCCACAGAAGACTAATGAAAAACTGTTTTTT.

The V call is TRBV9, the J call TRBJ1-2; D perhaps matches TRBD1 (5 bases). Looked up from germline, CDR1 is SGDLS and CDR2 is YYNGEE. V lost 3 bases and J lost 7, with 16 bases in between. This CDR3 is 14 amino acids long. CDR3 sequence: CASSATELGSGYTF. CDR3 sequence (DNA): TGTGCCAGCAGCGCGACAGAGTTAGGAAGTGGCTACACCTTC.

The J gene is TRBJ2-2, the V gene TRBV21-1; the table assigns TRBD2, which was not confirmed against the DNA. TRBV21-1 is a pseudogene locus. This CDR3 contains 18 residues. The DNA of the CDR3 is TGTGCCAGCAGCAAAGTCTGCAGACTAGCGGGATACACCGGGGAGCTGTTTTTT. Encoded protein: CASSKVCRLAGYTGELFF.

The chain employs TRBV7-9 and TRBJ1-2, with unresolved D. The germline V gene has CDR1 SEHNR and CDR2 FQNEAQ (reference sequence). V shed 1 base and J shed 1 base, with 4 bases lying between them. The CDR3 is 13 amino acids. CDR3 amino acids: CASSLVGNYGYTF. In DNA, the CDR3 is TGTGCCAGCAGCTTAGTCGGTAACTATGGCTACACCTTC.

The V and J genes are TRBV18 and TRBJ1-1; D possibly corresponds to TRBD1 (5 bases). V was shortened by 4 bases and J by 5 bases, with 20 bases between the two germline ends. The CDR3 contains 16 residues. CDR1 is KGHSH and CDR2 is LQKENI in the germline V gene. DNA for the CDR3: TGTGCCAGCTCACTTCGCCTTGGTAATAAGGGGACTGAAGCTTTCTTT. Protein product: CASSLRLGNKGTEAFF.

The V and J genes are TRBV6-5 and TRBJ2-5; 9 bases fit TRBD1. Germline V gene lookup returns CDR1 MNHEY and CDR2 SVGAGI. The V segment lost 2 bases and the J segment 7 bases; nucleotides outside the gene matches: 5. This CDR3 spans 14 amino acids. CDR3 nucleotides: TGTGCCAGCAGTTACCAGGACAGGGGAGGGACCCAGTACTTC. The encoded protein is CASSYQDRGGTQYF.

The V call is TRBV30, the J call TRBJ2-3; the D is unclear. CDR1 and CDR2 (germline): GTSNPN, SVGIG (reference sequence). The CDR3 contains 14 residues. The V end was cut by 0 bases, the J end by 0 bases, with 7 bases between. DNA for the CDR3: TGTGCCTGGAGTGTATGGGCTAGCACAGATACGCAGTATTTT. Translating it yields CAWSVWASTDTQYF.

This clone was detected only once. The chain carries TRBV4-3 and TRBJ1-2, with 7 bases matching TRBD1. Germline V gene sequence: CDR1 LGHNA, CDR2 YSLEER. The CDR3 contains 15 residues. V was pared by 0 bases and J by 8 bases, with 9 bases of the junction left unmatched. CDR3 bases: TGCGCCAGCAGCCAAGAAGGGACAGAAAAAGGAGGCTACACCTTC. It yields the protein CASSQEGTEKGGYTF.

This clone was counted only a few times. The chain combines TRBV27 with TRBJ1-3; TRBD1 might be the D (5 bases). Germline values: CDR1 MNHEY, CDR2 SMNVEV (reference sequence). The CDR3 is made up of 13 amino acids. The germline V and J ends were trimmed by 4 bases and 6 bases, with 10 bases remaining between them. The CDR3 nucleotides are TGTGCCAGCAGTTCAGGGAACTTAAACACCATATATTTT. Amino acids: CASSSGNLNTIYF.

The rearrangement joins TRBV5-4 to TRBJ2-1; TRBD1 might be the D (7 bases). This CDR3 is built from 16 residues. Trimming took 2 bases from V and 1 from J, leaving 13 bases between them. Per the germline V gene, CDR1 is SGHNT and CDR2 is YYREEE (reference sequence). The CDR3 is CASSFQSGGSYNEQFF. CDR3 DNA sequence: TGTGCCAGCAGCTTTCAATCAGGGGGGTCCTACAATGAGCAGTTCTTC.

The chain has TRBV5-1 and TRBJ1-2; 8 nucleotides align to TRBD1. The CDR3 loop spans 13 amino acids. The germline V gene has CDR1 SGHRS and CDR2 YFSETQ. The ends lost 4 bases at V and 8 bases at J; junction bases unmatched: 7. CDR3 residues: CASSDGQGGGYTF. The CDR3 region has the DNA TGCGCCAGCAGCGACGGACAGGGAGGAGGCTACACCTTC.

J is TRBJ2-5 and V is TRBV27; 11 bases match TRBD2. The CDR3 has 14 residues. V was pared by 6 bases and J by 5 bases, with 5 bases of the junction left unmatched. Germline values: CDR1 MNHEY, CDR2 SMNVEV (reference sequence). CDR3 in amino acids: CASRLAGVGETQYF. CDR3 nucleotide sequence: TGTGCCAGCAGACTAGCGGGAGTGGGGGAGACCCAGTACTTC.

J is TRBJ2-1 and V is TRBV25-1, with 8 bases identical to TRBD2. Germline assignment: CDR1 MGHDK and CDR2 SYGVNS. Trimming removed 1 base from V and 10 bases from J; junction bases left unmatched: 12. This CDR3 spans 16 amino acids. This chain's CDR3 is CASSESSGGPRAEQFF. CDR3 DNA: TGTGCCAGCAGTGAATCATCGGGAGGGCCTCGGGCGGAGCAGTTCTTC.

V gene TRBV3-1 (or the pseudogene TRBV3-2) combines with J gene TRBJ1-4; D unclear. The CDR3 loop spans 15 amino acids. Germline V gene sequence: CDR1 LGHDT, CDR2 YNNKEL (reference sequence). Trimming pared 1 base from V and 6 bases from J, leaving 12 bases between. This CDR3 reads CASSQGSGYYEKLFF. The DNA for the CDR3 is TGTGCCAGCAGCCAAGGATCGGGGTATTATGAAAAACTGTTTTTT.

This clone is a singleton in its sample. This chain's CDR3 is CAISAGGGSGSFETQYF. The DNA of the CDR3 is TGTGCCATCAGTGCCGGAGGGGGGAGCGGGAGTTTTGAGACCCAGTACTTC. V usage is TRBV10-3 and J usage is TRBJ2-5; 8 bases align to TRBD2. Germline CDR1 ENHRY, CDR2 SYGVKD. The CDR3 has 17 amino acids. V trimming: 4 bases; J trimming: 5 bases; junction bases outside the gene matches: 15.

This chain uses TRBV5-4 with TRBJ2-7; D remains ambiguous. With 4 bases removed from V and 7 bases from J, the gap between germline ends came to 15 bases. Germline V gene sequence: CDR1 SGHNT, CDR2 YYREEE (reference sequence). The CDR3 is 13 amino acids. Here the CDR3 reads CASSQVLATEQYF. The CDR3 DNA reads TGTGCCAGCAGCCAGGTTCTCGCTACAGAGCAGTACTTC.

CDR3 in DNA: TGCGCCAGCAGTGAAAATGCGCTTCAGCCCCAGCATTTT. The encoded protein is CASSENALQPQHF. V is TRBV10-1 and J is TRBJ1-5; D not resolved. Trimming cost V 3 bases and J 6 bases, with 9 bases left between them. The V gene's germline CDR1 is WNHNN and CDR2 SYGVQD (reference sequence). This CDR3 is 13 amino acids long.

This chain links TRBV7-2 with TRBJ2-7; the match to TRBD1 covers 9 bases. This CDR3 contains 15 residues. The junction had 7 bases not matched to a gene; V was cut back by 4 bases and J by 3 bases. CDR1 is SGHTA and CDR2 is FQGNSA in the germline V gene. Here the CDR3 DNA reads TGTGCCAGCAGCTCCGACCGGACAGGGGACTACGAGCAGTACTTC. Amino acids: CASSSDRTGDYEQYF.

The chain employs TRBV7-2 and TRBJ2-2; 8 nucleotides line up with TRBD2. The CDR3 is 15 residues long. CDR1 is SGHTA, CDR2 FQGNSA, per germline. With 2 bases clipped from V and 4 bases from J, the junction kept 3 bases outside the gene matches. The CDR3 loop reads CASSLLAGGTGELFF. CDR3 sequence (DNA): TGTGCCAGCAGCTTACTCGCGGGGGGCACCGGGGAGCTGTTTTTT.

The rearrangement links TRBV4-1 to TRBJ2-1; perhaps TRBD1 as D (5 bases). V was cut by 0 bases and J by 3 bases, with 12 bases left in between. CDR1 and CDR2 (germline): MGHRA, YSYEKL. The CDR3 runs to 16 residues. The CDR3 reads CASSQDTGHIYNEQFF. The CDR3 nucleotides are TGCGCCAGCAGCCAAGATACTGGACACATCTACAATGAGCAGTTCTTC.

The table lists this clone with a count of one. This chain links TRBV5-1 with TRBJ1-4, with unresolved D. Trimming left V 0 bases short and J 5 bases short, with 11 bases between. CDR1 is SGHRS and CDR2 is YFSETQ in the germline V gene. The length of the CDR3 is 15 residues. The CDR3 loop reads CASSLAQPGNEKLFF. In nucleotides, the CDR3 is TGCGCCAGCAGCTTGGCACAGCCGGGGAATGAAAAACTGTTTTTT.

The chain links TRBV7-3 to TRBJ2-3; TRBD2 matches at 12 bases. Trimming removed 5 bases from V and 0 bases from J; junction bases left unmatched: 3. This CDR3 has 16 residues. In germline, CDR1 is SGHTA, CDR2 FQGTGA. The CDR3 spells CASSPGTSGSTDTQYF. The CDR3 coding sequence is TGTGCCAGCAGCCCGGGGACTAGCGGGAGCACAGATACGCAGTATTTT.

V is TRBV20-1 and J is TRBJ1-4; 7 positions match TRBD1. V was clipped by 6 bases and J by 12 bases; unmatched bases: 7. This CDR3 spans 11 amino acids. Germline V gene data show CDR1 as DFQATT and CDR2 as SNEGSKA (reference sequence). The CDR3 DNA reads TGCAGTGCAAAGACAGGGTTGGAACTGTTTTTT. Translation gives CSAKTGLELFF.

V usage is TRBV24-1 and J usage is TRBJ2-3, with a weak D call TRBD1 (6 bases). Germline assignment: CDR1 KGHDR and CDR2 SFDVKD. CDR3 length: 13 residues. Trimming stripped 9 bases from V and 1 base from J, with 10 bases between. The CDR3 reads CATGRQGTDTQYF. For the CDR3, the DNA is TGTGCCACCGGGAGACAGGGCACAGATACGCAGTATTTT.

V usage is TRBV19 and J usage is TRBJ1-1, with D maybe TRBD1 (6 bases). In germline, CDR1 is LNHDA, CDR2 SQIVND (reference sequence). This CDR3 region has 13 residues. The V end was cut by 5 bases, the J end by 7 bases, with 14 bases between. In DNA, the CDR3 is TGTGCCAGTAGTGTACTGGGACACCTTGAAGCTTTCTTT. It codes for CASSVLGHLEAFF.

This clone was seen only once. This chain uses TRBV21-1 with TRBJ2-7; the D segment call TRBD1 is taken from the table without a DNA check. TRBV21-1 constitutes a pseudogene. The CDR3 has 16 residues. The CDR3 nucleotides read TGTGCCAGCAGCAAATCCCACAGGCACTCCTCGTACGAGCAGTACTTC. Protein sequence: CASSKSHRHSSYEQYF.

The chain carries TRBV5-1 and TRBJ1-5; D not certain. The CDR3 contains 13 residues. Germline V gene data show CDR1 as SGHRS and CDR2 as YFSETQ. Trimming stripped 3 bases from V and 3 bases from J, with 7 bases between. CDR3 protein: CASSYEPNQPQHF. CDR3 DNA: TGCGCCAGCAGCTACGAGCCCAATCAGCCCCAGCATTTT.

The chain joins TRBV4-1 to TRBJ2-1; the match to TRBD2 covers 11 bases. V dropped 4 bases and J dropped 1; count of bases not matched to a gene: 6. Germline CDR1 and CDR2: MGHRA and YSYEKL. The CDR3 extends over 17 amino acids. CDR3 amino acids: CASSRLLAGGSYNEQFF. CDR3 in DNA: TGCGCCAGCAGCCGGCTCCTAGCGGGAGGATCCTACAATGAGCAGTTCTTC.

This clone has a handful of counts. The chain couples TRBV5-1 to TRBJ1-5; tentatively, D is TRBD1 (5 bases). V was trimmed by 5 bases and J by 6 bases, leaving 12 bases between them. Germline CDR1 and CDR2: SGHRS and YFSETQ. This CDR3 contains 13 residues. The CDR3 region has the DNA TGCGCCAGCAGGGAGGGGTACGGTCAGCCCCAGCATTTT. Protein sequence: CASREGYGQPQHF.